This passage covers 17 T cell receptor beta chains from one sample sequenced in a study of vaccination and CD4 T cells after COVID-19 (dated by TCRdb to between 2021 and 2024). Receptor amplification or capture employed PCR. Data came from an Illumina iSeq 100. The raw public data were reprocessed by TCRdb itself: fastp quality trimming at Q25, MiXCR clonotype calling, in-frame beta chains only. For every CDR3 protein sequence, its rows merge into one entry that carries the most common genes and DNA. This sample has about 15,000 distinct CDR3 sequences in its table, and less than 75% of those were observed once. The biggest ten clones account for roughly 1.1% of the sample. This sample comprised CD4+ T cells from blood, obtained after SARS-CoV-2 vaccination. The receptor set was obtained from a human donor who had recovered from COVID-19.

This chain links TRBV19 with TRBJ2-1, with 12 nucleotides matching TRBD2. Germline lookup yields CDR1 LNHDA and CDR2 SQIVND (reference sequence). The CDR3 is made up of 14 amino acids. V was pared by 5 bases and J by 7 bases, with 3 bases of the junction left unmatched. CDR3 sequence reads: CASSRLAGGNEQFF. In nucleotides, the CDR3 is TGTGCCAGTAGTCGGCTAGCGGGAGGGAATGAGCAGTTCTTC.

This chain joins TRBV10-3 and TRBJ1-5; D call uncertain. V dropped 1 base and J dropped 6 bases, with 10 bases sitting between them. The germline V gene encodes CDR1 ENHRY and CDR2 SYGVKD. This CDR3 spans 14 amino acids. CDR3 DNA sequence: TGTGCCATCAGTGAGTTAGGCGTGGGTCAGCCCCAGCATTTT. This codes for CAISELGVGQPQHF.

This clonotype was seen a handful of times. This sequence joins TRBV20-1 and TRBJ1-2; weak D call: TRBD1 (6 bases). This CDR3 has 13 residues. The germline V gene encodes CDR1 DFQATT and CDR2 SNEGSKA (reference sequence). Trimming removed 5 bases from V and 5 bases from J, with 15 bases in between. The CDR3 coding sequence is TGCAGTGCTGGGGCCAGGGGTAGATATGGCTACACCTTC. It specifies CSAGARGRYGYTF.

The rearrangement uses TRBV7-2 and TRBJ2-2; D is undetermined. CDR1 is SGHTA, CDR2 FQGNSA, per germline. Trimming removed 2 bases at V and 7 bases at J, with 11 bases between. This CDR3 has 14 residues. The DNA for the CDR3 is TGTGCCAGCAGCTTATTAGGGATCGTCGGGGAGCTGTTTTTT. It specifies CASSLLGIVGELFF. Supplemented by reference TRBV7-2 and TRBJ2-2, the full variable domain reads GAGVSQSPSNKVTEKGKDVELRCDPISGHTALYWYRQSLGQGLEFLIYFQGNSAPDKSGLPSDRFSAERTGGSVSTLTIQRTQQEDSAVYLCASSLLGIVGELFFGEGSRLTVL.

The chain combines TRBV5-8 with TRBJ2-5; 7 bases line up with TRBD2. Losses at the gene ends were 4 bases for V and 1 base for J; bases not matched to a gene: 7. The CDR3 sequence is 15 residues long. Germline assignment: CDR1 SGHTS and CDR2 YDEGEE. Here the CDR3 reads CASSLSGGPQETQYF. CDR3 DNA: TGTGCCAGCAGCCTCTCGGGGGGACCCCAAGAGACCCAGTACTTC. The full variable domain, in which reference TRBV5-8 and TRBJ2-5 provide the parts outside the CDR3, is EAGVTQSPTHLIKTRGQQATLRCSPISGHTSVYWYQQALGLGLQFLLWYDEGEERNRGNFPPRFSGRQFPNYSSELNVNALELEDSALYLCASSLSGGPQETQYFGPGTRLLVL.

This sequence joins TRBV20-1 and TRBJ2-7; no definite D call. Per germline, CDR1 DFQATT and CDR2 SNEGSKA (reference sequence). V was pared by 6 bases and J by 5 bases, with 17 bases between. The CDR3 contains 13 residues. For the CDR3, the DNA is TGCAGTGCGCCCCCCGACCGGATGGACGAGCAGTACTTC. Protein: CSAPPDRMDEQYF.

J is TRBJ2-4 and V is TRBV5-8; possibly TRBD1 or TRBD2 for D (5 bases each). In germline, CDR1 is SGHTS, CDR2 YDEGEE. Trimming shortened V by 0 bases and J by 3 bases, and 7 bases separated the two germline ends. The length of the CDR3 is 14 residues. Here the CDR3 DNA reads TGTGCCAGCAGCTTGGCAGGGAGCAAAAACATTCAGTACTTC. Protein product: CASSLAGSKNIQYF.

V usage is TRBV20-1 and J usage is TRBJ2-5; D gene unclear. The CDR3 is 13 amino acids. V lost 5 bases and J 7 bases, leaving 17 bases between the germline ends. Germline V gene data show CDR1 as DFQATT and CDR2 as SNEGSKA (reference sequence). The CDR3 bases are TGCAGTGCTCCGACTGGGTCCCCGGGGACCCAGTACTTC. Its protein is CSAPTGSPGTQYF.

The chain couples TRBV7-9 to TRBJ2-3; D perhaps matches TRBD2 (5 bases). Between the trimmed V and J ends, which lost 5 bases and 2 bases, there was a span of 14 bases. Germline V lookup: CDR1 SEHNR, CDR2 FQNEAQ (reference sequence). This CDR3 has 15 amino acids. The CDR3 is CASSPYSAHTDTQYF. DNA for the CDR3: TGTGCCAGCAGCCCTTATAGCGCACACACAGATACGCAGTATTTT. Full variable domain (rest looked up from reference TRBV7-9 and TRBJ2-3): DTGVSQNPRHKITKRGQNVTFRCDPISEHNRLYWYRQTLGQGPEFLTYFQNEAQLEKSRLLSDRFSAERPKGSFSTLEIQRTEQGDSAMYLCASSPYSAHTDTQYFGPGTRLTVL.

This chain connects TRBV5-8 to TRBJ1-5; no clear D gene. Germline loops: CDR1 SGHTS, CDR2 YDEGEE. The CDR3 totals 14 residues. Trimming removed 1 base from V and 1 base from J, with 6 bases in between. The CDR3 DNA is TGTGCCAGCAGCTTGAAGGGAAGCAATCAGCCCCAGCATTTT. Its translation: CASSLKGSNQPQHF.

V and J are TRBV20-1 and TRBJ1-2; tentatively, D is TRBD1 (6 bases). Germline CDR1 reads DFQATT; CDR2 reads SNEGSKA (reference sequence). V dropped 0 bases and J dropped 4 bases, with 18 bases sitting between them. The CDR3 contains 16 residues. This chain's CDR3 is CSARDWGGLEGYGYTF. The CDR3 DNA reads as TGCAGTGCTAGAGATTGGGGGGGGCTGGAGGGCTATGGCTACACCTTC.

V gene TRBV7-6 combines with J gene TRBJ1-1, with D possibly matching TRBD1 (5 bases). Germline V gene sequence: CDR1 SGHVS, CDR2 FNYEAQ. Trimming took off 2 bases at V and 3 bases at J, with 13 bases between the two ends. The length of the CDR3 is 15 residues. CDR3 residues: CASSLNPGADTEAFF. CDR3 DNA: TGTGCCAGCAGCTTAAACCCCGGGGCGGACACTGAAGCTTTCTTT.

Comments on this clonotype: Germline is not matched at one junction end, which may reflect a read error. This chain uses TRBV20-1 with TRBJ2-1; D uncertain. CDR3 length equals 13 residues. CDR1 DFQATT and CDR2 SNEGSKA come from the germline V gene (reference sequence). As DNA, the CDR3 is TGCAGTGCTAAACAAAACTCCGACAATGAGCAGTTCTTC. This gives the protein CSAKQNSDNEQFF.

The V and J genes are TRBV30 and TRBJ2-1, with 7 bases lining up with TRBD2. Trimming took 3 bases from V and 3 from J; bases not matched to a gene: 5. The CDR3 sequence is 14 residues long. Per the germline V gene, CDR1 is GTSNPN and CDR2 is SVGIG (reference sequence). CDR3 nucleotide sequence: TGTGCCTGGAGATTCGGCGGGGGCTACAATGAGCAGTTCTTC. It specifies CAWRFGGGYNEQFF.

The rearrangement links TRBV11-2 to TRBJ2-5, with TRBD2 identical over 7 bases. CDR3 length equals 15 residues. V dropped 2 bases and J dropped 5; count of bases not matched to a gene: 8. Germline CDR1 SGHAT, CDR2 FQNNGV. The CDR3 DNA is TGTGCCAGCAGCTTACTCGCTAGCGGACCGGAGACCCAGTACTTC. Encoded protein: CASSLLASGPETQYF.

The sample holds a few counts of this clonotype. The chain recombines TRBV6-1 with TRBJ1-5; 10 bases match TRBD1. V shed 4 bases, J shed 7 bases, and the junction held 7 bases outside the gene matches. CDR1 and CDR2 (germline): MNHNS, SASEGT. The CDR3 runs 15 residues. The DNA for the CDR3 is TGTGCCAGCAGTGCCCCGGACAGGGGGTGGCAGCCCCAGCATTTT. It yields the protein CASSAPDRGWQPQHF.

This clonotype was picked up one time. Compared with germline, one end of the junction differs, possibly owing to a read error. This rearrangement joins TRBV7-9 to TRBJ2-3, with TRBD1 identical over 9 bases. CDR3 length equals 14 residues. CDR1 and CDR2 from the germline V gene are SEHNR and FQNEAQ (reference sequence). CDR3: CASSSGQGTDTQYF. The CDR3 DNA reads as TGCGCCAGCAGCTCGGGACAGGGAACAGATACGCAGTATTTT.